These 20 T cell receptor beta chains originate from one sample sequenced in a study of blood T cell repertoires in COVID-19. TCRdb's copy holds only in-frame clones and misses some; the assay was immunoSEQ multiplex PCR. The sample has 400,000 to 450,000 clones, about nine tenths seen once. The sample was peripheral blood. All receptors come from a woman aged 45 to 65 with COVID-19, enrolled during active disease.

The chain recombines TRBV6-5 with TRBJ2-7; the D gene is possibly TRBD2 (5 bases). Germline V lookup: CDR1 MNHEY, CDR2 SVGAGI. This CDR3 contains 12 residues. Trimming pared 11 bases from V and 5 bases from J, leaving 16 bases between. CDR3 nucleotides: TGTGCCCTCACGGGGTTTATTAACGAGCAGTACTTC. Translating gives CALTGFINEQYF.

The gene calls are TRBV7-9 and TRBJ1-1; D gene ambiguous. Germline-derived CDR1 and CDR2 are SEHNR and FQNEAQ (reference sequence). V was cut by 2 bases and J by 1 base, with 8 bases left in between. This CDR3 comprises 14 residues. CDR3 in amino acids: CASSLQRENTEAFF. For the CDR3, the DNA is TGTGCCAGCAGCTTACAGCGGGAGAACACTGAAGCTTTCTTT.

CDR3 region: CASSVAPEGQPQHF. The CDR3 DNA reads TGTGCCAGCAGCGTGGCTCCGGAGGGTCAGCCCCAGCATTTT. This chain links TRBV9 with TRBJ1-5, with D unclear. Trimming cost V 2 bases and J 6 bases, with 12 bases left between them. Germline CDR1 is SGDLS and CDR2 is YYNGEE. The CDR3 length is 14 residues.

The CDR3 is CASHHNLRGSYEQFF. The CDR3 DNA follows: TGTGCCAGTCACCACAACCTCAGGGGCTCGTATGAGCAGTTCTTC. The rearrangement uses TRBV19 and TRBJ2-1; the D gene is possibly TRBD1 (6 bases). The CDR3 is made up of 15 amino acids. The V end lost 8 bases, the J end lost 8 bases, and 22 bases lay between the germline ends. From germline, CDR1 is LNHDA and CDR2 SQIVND (reference sequence). The whole variable domain, filled in from reference TRBV19 and TRBJ2-1, reads DGGITQSPKYLFRKEGQNVTLSCEQNLNHDAMYWYRQDPGQGLRLIYYSQIVNDFQKGDIAEGYSVSREKKESFPLTVTSAQKNPTAFYLCASHHNLRGSYEQFFGPGTRLTVL.

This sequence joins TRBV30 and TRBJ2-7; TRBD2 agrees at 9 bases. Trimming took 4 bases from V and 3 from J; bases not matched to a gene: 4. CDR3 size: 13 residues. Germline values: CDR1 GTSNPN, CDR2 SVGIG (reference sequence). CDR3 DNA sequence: TGTGCCTGGAAGAGCGGGGGGAACTACGAGCAGTACTTC. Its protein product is CAWKSGGNYEQYF.

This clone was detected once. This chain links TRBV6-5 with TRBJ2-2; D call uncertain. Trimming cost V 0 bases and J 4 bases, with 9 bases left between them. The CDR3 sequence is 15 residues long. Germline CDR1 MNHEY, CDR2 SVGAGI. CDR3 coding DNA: TGTGCCAGCAGTTACTCAACAGACATCACCGGGGAGCTGTTTTTT. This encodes CASSYSTDITGELFF.

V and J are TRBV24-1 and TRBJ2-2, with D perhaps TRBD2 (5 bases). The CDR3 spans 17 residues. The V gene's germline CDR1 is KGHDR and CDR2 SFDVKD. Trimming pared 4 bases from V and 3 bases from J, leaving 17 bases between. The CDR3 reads CATSDAAKGLYTGELFF. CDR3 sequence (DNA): TGTGCCACCAGTGACGCGGCCAAAGGACTTTACACCGGGGAGCTGTTTTTT.

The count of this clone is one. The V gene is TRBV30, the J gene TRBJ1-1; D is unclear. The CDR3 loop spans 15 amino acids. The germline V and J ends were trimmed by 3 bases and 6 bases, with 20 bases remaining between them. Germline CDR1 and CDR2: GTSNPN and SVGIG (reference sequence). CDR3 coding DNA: TGTGCCTGGAGATTGGGGAGTCTAGGGATCCCTGAAGCTTTCTTT. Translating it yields CAWRLGSLGIPEAFF.

The CDR3 DNA reads as TGTGCCAGCAGTTGGAGGAGCGCAGACGAGTCTTTCTTT. It yields the protein CASSWRSADESFF. The chain employs TRBV27 and TRBJ1-1; D uncertain. Trimming shortened V by 4 bases and J by 12 bases, and 18 bases separated the two germline ends. Germline V gene lookup returns CDR1 MNHEY and CDR2 SMNVEV (reference sequence). The CDR3 consists of 13 residues.

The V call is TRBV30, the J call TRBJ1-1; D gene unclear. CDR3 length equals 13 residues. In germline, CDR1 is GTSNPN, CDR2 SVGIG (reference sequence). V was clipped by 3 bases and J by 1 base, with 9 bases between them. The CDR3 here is CAWRAQWNTEAFF. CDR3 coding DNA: TGTGCCTGGAGGGCCCAATGGAACACTGAAGCTTTCTTT.

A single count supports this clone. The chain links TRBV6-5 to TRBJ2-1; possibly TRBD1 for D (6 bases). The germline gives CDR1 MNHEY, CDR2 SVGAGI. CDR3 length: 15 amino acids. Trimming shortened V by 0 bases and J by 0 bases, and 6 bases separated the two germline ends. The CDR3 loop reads CASSYSGASYNEQFF. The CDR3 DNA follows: TGTGCCAGCAGTTACTCGGGGGCCTCCTACAATGAGCAGTTCTTC.

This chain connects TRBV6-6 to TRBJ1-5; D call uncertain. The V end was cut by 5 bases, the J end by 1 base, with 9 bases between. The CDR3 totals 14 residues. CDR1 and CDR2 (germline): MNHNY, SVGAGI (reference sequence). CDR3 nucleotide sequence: TGTGCCAGCAGTGTACAGCAAAGCAATCAGCCCCAGCATTTT. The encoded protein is CASSVQQSNQPQHF.

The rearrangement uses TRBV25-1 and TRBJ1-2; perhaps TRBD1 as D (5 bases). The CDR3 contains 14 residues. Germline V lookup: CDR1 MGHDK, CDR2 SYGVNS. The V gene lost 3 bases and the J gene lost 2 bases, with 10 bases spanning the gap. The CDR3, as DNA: TGTGCCAGCAGTGACCAGGGTCCGAACTATGGCTACACCTTC. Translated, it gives CASSDQGPNYGYTF.

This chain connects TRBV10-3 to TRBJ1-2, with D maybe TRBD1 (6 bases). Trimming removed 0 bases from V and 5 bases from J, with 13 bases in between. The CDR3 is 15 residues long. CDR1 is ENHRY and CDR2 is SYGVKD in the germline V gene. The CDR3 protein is CAISESPDSLYGYTF. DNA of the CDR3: TGTGCCATCAGTGAGTCTCCGGACAGTCTTTATGGCTACACCTTC.

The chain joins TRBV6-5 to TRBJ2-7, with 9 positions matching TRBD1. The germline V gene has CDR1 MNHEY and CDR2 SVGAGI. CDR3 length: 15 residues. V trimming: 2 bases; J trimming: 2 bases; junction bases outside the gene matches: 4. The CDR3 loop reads CASSYGDRGTYEQYF. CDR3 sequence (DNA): TGTGCCAGCAGTTACGGCGACAGGGGGACCTACGAGCAGTACTTC.

The CDR3 loop is CASSSNQETQYF. CDR3 DNA: TGTGCCAGCAGTTCCAACCAAGAGACCCAGTACTTC. The chain has TRBV28 and TRBJ2-5; D is unclear. CDR3 size: 12 residues. Germline V gives CDR1 MDHEN, CDR2 SYDVKM. Trimming took 4 bases from V and 0 from J, leaving 3 bases between them.

The CDR3 reads CASSLDGTGGTDTQYF. CDR3 DNA: TGCGCCAGCAGCTTGGATGGGACAGGGGGCACAGATACGCAGTATTTT. The chain couples TRBV5-1 to TRBJ2-3; 10 nucleotides line up with TRBD1. Germline CDR1 SGHRS, CDR2 YFSETQ. This CDR3 region has 16 residues. V was pared by 0 bases and J by 1 base, with 2 bases of the junction left unmatched.

The CDR3 sequence: CAISEHGKNYGYTF. DNA of the CDR3: TGTGCCATCAGTGAGCACGGGAAAAACTATGGCTACACCTTC. The chain couples TRBV10-3 to TRBJ1-2; D unclear. With 2 bases removed from V and 2 bases from J, the gap between germline ends came to 9 bases. In germline, CDR1 is ENHRY, CDR2 SYGVKD. The CDR3 is 14 residues long.

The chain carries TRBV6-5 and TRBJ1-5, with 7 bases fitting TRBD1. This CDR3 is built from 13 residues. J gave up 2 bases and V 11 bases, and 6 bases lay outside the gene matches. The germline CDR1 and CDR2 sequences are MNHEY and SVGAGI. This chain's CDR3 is CASGQLGNQPQHF. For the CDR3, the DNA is TGTGCCTCGGGACAGTTGGGCAATCAGCCCCAGCATTTT.

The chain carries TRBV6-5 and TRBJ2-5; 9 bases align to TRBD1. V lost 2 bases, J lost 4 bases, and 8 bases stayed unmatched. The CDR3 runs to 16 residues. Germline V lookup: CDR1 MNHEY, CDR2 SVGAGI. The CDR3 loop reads CASSYPSGTGLETQYF. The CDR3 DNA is TGTGCCAGCAGTTACCCCTCCGGGACAGGGCTAGAGACCCAGTACTTC.